The text below deals with one T cell receptor beta chain. This clonotype was seen a handful of times. There is no known antigen for this receptor. No much larger clone exists at a distance of one base, and base qualities are not known. CDR1 is given as SGHRS and CDR2 as YFSETQ, both from the germline V gene. The CDR3 goes from the cysteine to the phenylalanine over 14 residues. Here the CDR3 DNA is all that survives: 42 bases in frame from base 1. V is reduced by 0 bases and J by 7 bases, leaving a spacing of 10 bases between them. These data come from a study of T-cell memory formation after mild COVID-19 (dated by TCRdb to the early 2020s). For the wider study: TCR sequence clusters from the two donors were largely donor specific. Longitudinal TCRalpha and TCRbeta repertoire sequencing tracked T-cell clones expanding and contracting after mild COVID-19 in a couple of donors. The cohort was made up of two young adult volunteers, one female and one male, who were previously healthy. General study outcomes and caveats: Some responding clones were detected in pre-infection memory, which suggested that pre-existing cross-reactive memory T cells had joined the SARS-CoV-2 response. Contracting CD4+ clones turned up mainly in the CM and EM memory subsets, whereas EMRA was where CD8+ clones were enriched. Balanced CD4/CD8 phenotypes were observed for clones contracting from day 15 to 85, whereas a bias towards CD4+ was observed for a second wave of clones expanding from day 15 to 37. Only a couple of mild cases were covered by the study, and larger cohorts that include severe cases with pre-infection samples were considered necessary. Whether the second-wave clones peaking on day 37 were SARS-CoV-2 specific was not confirmed.

Instrument on record: Illumina NovaSeq 6000. TCRalpha and TCRbeta cDNA libraries were built by 5'RACE with constant-segment primers, adding sample barcodes and unique molecular identifiers. Trizol reagent was used to extract RNA from every sample. Libraries were amplified in two PCR steps, with a second sample barcode and Illumina TruSeq adapters added in the second step. Sequencing of libraries was performed on an Illumina NovaSeq with 2 x 150 bp paired-end reads. Turning to the authors' computational methods: Demultiplexing of reads and collapsing into UMI-guided consensus sequences were performed with migec v1.2.7. With mixcr v2.1.11, UMI consensuses were aligned to TRA and TRB V and J templates and assembled into clonotypes. A clonotype was counted as expanded or contracted only when both edgeR and NoisET called the clonotype significant, with the noise models trained on biological replicates. For edgeR calls, the cutoffs were a false discovery rate-adjusted p below 0.01 and a log2 fold-change threshold of 1. As an exploratory analysis of dynamics, max-normalized trajectories of the 1000 most abundant clonotypes were examined by PCA with hierarchical clustering. The CD4 or CD8 phenotype of responding clones was assigned using the separately sequenced CD4+ and CD8+ repertoires. TCRdb reworked the public reads: Q25 trimming with fastp, MiXCR clone assembly, productive beta chains retained. CDR3 protein sequences are deduplicated, and each keeps its most common genes and DNA. V and J calls and clone size were set by TCRdb, not the authors. This sample is represented by approximately 300,000 distinct CDR3 sequences; approximately 15% of them were singletons. 20% to 25% of the sample belongs to the ten largest clones.

Ficoll-Paque density gradient centrifugation was the method used to isolate PBMCs. The sample was PBMCs or a T cell subset sorted from them (not recorded which). This chain is built from TRBV5-1 and TRBJ1-4; no D gene call is confident. This clonotype was sampled from a young man who had mild COVID-19 (a few samples of this study predate the infection). The sample titles of this study are shuffled in the database, so cell type and time point are left out; the donor was told from shared clones. The CDR3 reads CASSLEGFGEKLFF. The bases read TGCGCCAGCAGCTTGGAAGGGTTCGGTGAAAAACTGTTTTTT.